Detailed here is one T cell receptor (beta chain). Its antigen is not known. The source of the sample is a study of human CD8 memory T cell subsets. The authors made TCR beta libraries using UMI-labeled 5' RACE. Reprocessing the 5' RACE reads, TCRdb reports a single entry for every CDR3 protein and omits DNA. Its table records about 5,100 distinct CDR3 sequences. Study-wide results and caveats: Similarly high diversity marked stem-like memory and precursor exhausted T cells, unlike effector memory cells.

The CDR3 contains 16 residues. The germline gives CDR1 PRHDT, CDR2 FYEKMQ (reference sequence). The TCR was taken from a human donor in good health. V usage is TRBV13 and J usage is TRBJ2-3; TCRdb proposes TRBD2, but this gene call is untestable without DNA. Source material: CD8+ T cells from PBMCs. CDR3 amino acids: CASSLRLAGGLDTQYF.